What follows describes a single T cell receptor beta chain. V lost 1 base and J lost 4; bases outside the gene matches: 7. The germline V gene encodes CDR1 SGHDN and CDR2 FVKESK. The CDR3 runs 17 residues. This specimen belongs to a study of blood T cell repertoires in COVID-19. Per the original data handling: Cell counts per sample came from amplifying reference gene primers. The assay was immunoSEQ multiplex PCR, and TCRdb's table has in-frame clones only and misses some. The V and J calls and clone size were taken over from that table, and D and trimming were inferred from the DNA. The sample comprises approximately 70,000 clones, approximately 83% of which are singletons, and about 4.4% rests with the top ten.

The sample taken for sequencing was peripheral blood. The source of this sequence is a woman in her fifties or sixties with acute or convalescent COVID-19. This rearrangement joins TRBV14 to TRBJ1-6; 7 bases fit TRBD1. CDR3 residues: CASSQATGATYNSPLHF. CDR3 coding DNA: TGTGCCAGCAGCCAAGCCACAGGGGCTACATATAATTCACCCCTCCACTTT. The full variable domain, rest sourced from reference TRBV14 and TRBJ1-6, is EAGVTQFPSHSVIEKGQTVTLRCDPISGHDNLYWYRRVMGKEIKFLLHFVKESKQDESGMPNNRFLAERTGGTYSTLKVQPAELEDSGVYFCASSQATGATYNSPLHFGNGTRLTVT.